This entry concerns a single T cell receptor beta chain. Per the original methods: The authors estimated nucleated cell counts from reference gene primer amplification. Assay: immunoSEQ multiplex PCR; the TCRdb copy retains only in-frame clones and omits some. That table supplies the V and J calls and clone size; D and trimming were determined from the DNA. The sample lists roughly 24,000 clones, 89% occurring once. Trimming took 1 base from V and 5 from J, leaving 13 bases between them. The germline V gene has CDR1 SGHNT and CDR2 YYREEE (reference sequence). The CDR3 totals 14 residues. The record originates from a study of blood T cell repertoires in COVID-19. The wider study: Specimens from acute and convalescent COVID-19 originated in the United States, Italy and Spain.

The TCR sequence derives from a woman aged 70-85 years with active COVID-19. The sample consisted of peripheral blood. The chain links TRBV5-4 to TRBJ2-7; D might be TRBD2 (6 bases). The CDR3 loop is CASSLRLAMNEQYF. The DNA for the CDR3 is TGTGCCAGCAGCTTGCGGCTAGCGATGAACGAGCAGTACTTC.